This T cell receptor beta chain was obtained from a study of T-cell memory formation after mild COVID-19. Germline V gene lookup returns CDR1 SGHTA and CDR2 FQGNSA. V gave up 1 base and J gave up 4 bases; unmatched junction bases: 3. The CDR3 loop spans 15 amino acids. This clonotype has a count of ten or more. TCRdb re-analysed the 5' RACE reads in MiXCR, keeping a single row per CDR3 protein. The data show some 260,000 distinct CDR3 sequences, about 15% seen once. The sequenced sample was PBMCs or a T cell subset sorted from them (not recorded which). The chain couples TRBV7-2 to TRBJ2-2, with 7 bases matching TRBD2. The receptor was derived from a man aged 18 to 29 who had mild COVID-19 (a few samples of this study predate the infection). Cell type and time point are not known. Here the CDR3 DNA reads TGTGCCAGCAGCTTAGAAGTAGCGGGCACCGGGGAGCTGTTTTTT. It yields the protein CASSLEVAGTGELFF.